The 4 T cell receptor beta chains in this list originate from one sample, sequenced in a study of cytomegalovirus exposure and HLA in healthy donors. A multiplex PCR was run with 60 Vbeta primers and 13 Jbeta primers. The data were produced by immunoSEQ multiplex PCR, yet TCRdb's version contains in-frame clones alone and is incomplete. The sample lists roughly 190,000 clones; around four fifths were seen once. The sample taken for sequencing was PBMCs. The source of these receptors is a woman aged 45-60 years in good health and CMV-seropositive.

As to this clone: Distinct nucleotide sequences in the sample also encode this CDR3. V and J are TRBV5-1 and TRBJ2-5, with D uncertain. V lost 2 bases and J 0 bases, leaving 2 bases between the germline ends. Germline CDR1 reads SGHRS; CDR2 reads YFSETQ. This CDR3 has 12 residues. CDR3 region: CASSFNQETQYF. CDR3 bases: TGCGCCAGCAGCTTCAACCAAGAGACCCAGTACTTC.

The rearrangement joins TRBV5-6 to TRBJ2-1, with 10 bases aligning to TRBD1. This CDR3 is built from 16 residues. The V gene end was trimmed by 0 bases and the J gene end by 5 bases; junction bases not matched to a gene: 5. The germline V gene has CDR1 SGHDT and CDR2 YYEEEE. CDR3 protein: CASSLDAGQGNNEQFF. CDR3 in DNA: TGTGCCAGCAGCTTGGACGCGGGACAGGGGAACAATGAGCAGTTCTTC.

The chain carries TRBV5-8 and TRBJ2-5; TRBD2 agrees at 8 bases. CDR3 size: 16 residues. CDR1 is SGHTS, CDR2 YDEGEE, per germline. Trimming removed 2 bases from V and 3 bases from J; junction bases left unmatched: 9. The CDR3 loop reads CASSFWTSSYKETQYF. For the CDR3, the DNA is TGTGCCAGCAGCTTCTGGACTAGCAGTTATAAAGAGACCCAGTACTTC. The entire variable domain, with the rest obtained from reference TRBV5-8 and TRBJ2-5, is as follows: EAGVTQSPTHLIKTRGQQATLRCSPISGHTSVYWYQQALGLGLQFLLWYDEGEERNRGNFPPRFSGRQFPNYSSELNVNALELEDSALYLCASSFWTSSYKETQYFGPGTRLLVL.

This clone was counted between two and nine times. The chain employs TRBV7-3 and TRBJ2-1, with D possibly TRBD1 on 6 matching bases. V lost 5 bases, J lost 6 bases, and 11 bases lay in between. The CDR3 loop spans 13 amino acids. The germline V gene encodes CDR1 SGHTA and CDR2 FQGTGA. In nucleotides, the CDR3 is TGTGCCAGCAGCCTGGCAGGGGTCAATGAGCAGTTCTTC. It yields the protein CASSLAGVNEQFF.